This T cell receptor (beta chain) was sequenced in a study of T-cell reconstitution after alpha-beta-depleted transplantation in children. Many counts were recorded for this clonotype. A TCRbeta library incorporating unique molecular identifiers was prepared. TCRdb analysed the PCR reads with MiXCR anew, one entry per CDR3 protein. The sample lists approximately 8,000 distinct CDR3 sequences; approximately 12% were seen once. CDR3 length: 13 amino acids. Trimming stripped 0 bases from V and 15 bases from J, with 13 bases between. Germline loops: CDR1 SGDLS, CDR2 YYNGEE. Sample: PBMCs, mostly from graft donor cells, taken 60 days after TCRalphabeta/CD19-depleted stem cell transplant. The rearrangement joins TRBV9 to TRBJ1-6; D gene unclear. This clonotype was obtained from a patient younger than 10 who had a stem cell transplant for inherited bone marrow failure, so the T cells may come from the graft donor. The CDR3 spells CASSVAEDTGLHF. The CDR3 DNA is TGTGCCAGCAGCGTAGCTGAAGACACGGGCCTCCACTTT.